These 18 T cell receptor beta chains were all obtained from the same sample, sequenced in a study of T-cell reconstitution after alpha-beta-depleted transplantation in children. Unique molecular identifiers were incorporated during preparation of the TCRbeta library. One entry per CDR3 protein, called by TCRdb with MiXCR from the PCR reads. The data contain about 130,000 distinct CDR3 sequences, roughly 9.7% of them singletons. The specimen comprised PBMCs, mostly from graft donor cells, sampled 180 days after TCRalphabeta/CD19-depleted stem cell transplant. Every receptor here comes from a girl less than two years old who had a stem cell transplant for combined immunodeficiency, so the T cells may come from the graft donor.

This clonotype was detected ten times or more. The chain links TRBV15 to TRBJ2-1, with 12 bases that match TRBD2. There are 15 residues in the CDR3. CDR1 and CDR2 from the germline V gene are LNHNV and YYDKDF (reference sequence). V lost 4 bases and J lost 7; bases outside the gene matches: 5. The CDR3 reads CATSTLAGGFNEQFF. As DNA, the CDR3 is TGTGCCACCAGCACACTAGCGGGAGGATTTAATGAGCAGTTCTTC.

This clonotype was picked up a small number of times. The genes are TRBV11-2 and TRBJ2-7; TRBD1 agrees at 10 bases. Germline V gene data show CDR1 as SGHAT and CDR2 as FQNNGV. Trimming cost V 4 bases and J 9 bases; bases outside gene matches: 24. This CDR3 spans 19 amino acids. CDR3: CASSSETGGHATWSYRQYF. The CDR3 nucleotides read TGTGCCAGCAGCTCCGAGACAGGGGGCCATGCTACGTGGAGTTATCGGCAGTACTTC.

This clonotype was seen ten or more times. V gene TRBV5-1 combines with J gene TRBJ2-7; no clear D gene. V was clipped by 2 bases and J by 6 bases, with 18 bases between them. CDR1 and CDR2 from the germline V gene are SGHRS and YFSETQ. This CDR3 comprises 15 residues. The CDR3 nucleotides read TGCGCCAGCAGCTTTTGGGGTTCCGGCCCACTCGAGCAGTACTTC. It specifies CASSFWGSGPLEQYF.

This clonotype was detected only a few times. The CDR3 sequence is CASSFFRGRGEWAGNTIYF. In DNA form, the CDR3 reads TGTGCCAGCAGCTTTTTCAGGGGACGTGGTGAATGGGCTGGAAACACCATATATTTT. This chain links TRBV5-4 with TRBJ1-3; D may be TRBD1 (6 bases). V was cut by 2 bases and J by 2 bases, with 23 bases left in between. Germline V CDR1 and CDR2: SGHNT, YYREEE (reference sequence). This CDR3 is built from 19 residues.

This clonotype showed up many times. The V and J genes are TRBV5-6 and TRBJ1-5, with 10 positions matching TRBD1. This CDR3 region has 16 residues. The V segment lost 2 bases and the J segment 3 bases; nucleotides outside the gene matches: 5. Germline V lookup: CDR1 SGHDT, CDR2 YYEEEE. The CDR3, as DNA: TGTGCCAGCAGCTTACTGGGACAGGGGAACAATCAGCCCCAGCATTTT. It is translated as CASSLLGQGNNQPQHF.

The genes are TRBV20-1 and TRBJ2-2; 9 nucleotides agree with TRBD1. Germline assignment: CDR1 DFQATT and CDR2 SNEGSKA (reference sequence). This CDR3 contains 18 residues. V gave up 0 bases and J gave up 5 bases; unmatched junction bases: 13. The CDR3 region is CSARDRSKGQGWTGELFF. The DNA for the CDR3 is TGCAGTGCTAGAGATCGGAGTAAGGGACAGGGTTGGACCGGGGAGCTGTTTTTT.

This clonotype has a count of ten or more. For the CDR3, the DNA is TGTGCCAGCAGCCCCCGACAGTACAATGAGCAGTTCTTC. This sequence encodes CASSPRQYNEQFF. The V and J genes are TRBV7-3 and TRBJ2-1, with D maybe TRBD1 (5 bases). With 5 bases removed from V and 4 bases from J, the gap between germline ends came to 9 bases. The CDR3 totals 13 residues. Germline CDR1 reads SGHTA; CDR2 reads FQGTGA.

The V and J genes are TRBV6-1 and TRBJ2-3; D is unclear. This CDR3 spans 13 amino acids. The V gene lost 7 bases and the J gene lost 6 bases, with 14 bases spanning the gap. The germline V gene has CDR1 MNHNS and CDR2 SASEGT. CDR3: CASKGRLVDTQYF. In nucleotides, the CDR3 is TGTGCCAGCAAAGGTCGGCTGGTGGATACGCAGTATTTT.

The chain couples TRBV19 to TRBJ2-3; D call uncertain. V was clipped by 3 bases and J by 1 base, with 8 bases between them. Germline CDR1 is LNHDA and CDR2 is SQIVND (reference sequence). This CDR3 is 14 amino acids long. The CDR3 coding sequence is TGTGCCAGTAGTATTCGGTTGGGCACAGATACGCAGTATTTT. This codes for CASSIRLGTDTQYF.

This clonotype occurred many times. The chain employs TRBV5-1 and TRBJ2-1; 13 bases match TRBD2. The CDR3 extends over 15 amino acids. The V and J ends lost 1 base and 8 bases, in that order; junction bases with no gene match: 3. CDR1 is SGHRS and CDR2 is YFSETQ in the germline V gene. The CDR3 DNA reads TGCGCCAGCAGCTTGAGTGGGACTAGCGGGGATGAGCAGTTCTTC. This encodes CASSLSGTSGDEQFF.

The chain couples TRBV7-3 to TRBJ2-7; D is uncertain. The CDR3 is 14 residues long. Germline CDR1 and CDR2: SGHTA and FQGTGA. Trimming left V 5 bases short and J 6 bases short, with 17 bases between. This CDR3 is CASSLNGGVGEQYF. In DNA form, the CDR3 reads TGTGCCAGCAGCCTTAATGGCGGAGTGGGCGAGCAGTACTTC.

This clonotype was recorded many times. J is TRBJ2-1 and V is TRBV10-3; 8 bases are a match to TRBD1. Per germline, CDR1 ENHRY and CDR2 SYGVKD. The V and J ends lost 6 bases and 3 bases, in that order; junction bases with no gene match: 10. This CDR3 is built from 16 residues. CDR3 sequence reads: CAIRTGTGGNYNEQFF. DNA for the CDR3: TGTGCCATCAGAACCGGGACAGGAGGTAACTACAATGAGCAGTTCTTC.

This clonotype was seen more than once but under ten times. The V call is TRBV10-3, the J call TRBJ2-7; D might be TRBD1 (5 bases). V was pared by 7 bases and J by 0 bases, with 10 bases between. CDR3 size: 13 residues. Germline CDR1 is ENHRY and CDR2 is SYGVKD. CDR3 sequence reads: CAITDRPSYEQYF. CDR3 sequence (DNA): TGTGCCATCACAGACAGACCCTCCTACGAGCAGTACTTC.

This clonotype was detected a few times. This rearrangement joins TRBV6-2 or TRBV6-3 to TRBJ2-6, with 8 positions matching TRBD1. Germline V gene data show CDR1 as MNHEY and CDR2 as SVGEGT. V was clipped by 2 bases and J by 0 bases; unmatched bases: 6. The CDR3 covers 18 residues. DNA of the CDR3: TGTGCCAGCAGTTACCCGGGACAGGCCAACTCTGGGGCCAACGTCCTGACTTTC. It codes for CASSYPGQANSGANVLTF.

CDR3 coding DNA: TGTGCCAGCAGCCAAGTTCTTTTCCTATTCGATACGCAGTATTTT. Translated: CASSQVLFLFDTQYF. The V call is TRBV3-1, the J call TRBJ2-3; D call uncertain. Trimming stripped 1 base from V and 6 bases from J, with 14 bases between. Germline V CDR1 and CDR2: LGHDT, YNNKEL (reference sequence). The CDR3 loop spans 15 amino acids.

This clonotype was seen repeatedly, ten times or more. The V gene is TRBV20-1, the J gene TRBJ2-3; 7 positions agree with TRBD1. Germline lookup yields CDR1 DFQATT and CDR2 SNEGSKA (reference sequence). V shed 0 bases and J 2 bases; nucleotides not matched to a gene: 5. CDR3 length: 15 amino acids. CDR3 in DNA: TGCAGTGCTAGAGATATCGACAGGGCCACAGATACGCAGTATTTT. Its translation is CSARDIDRATDTQYF.

This chain links TRBV7-8 with TRBJ2-2, with a possible D match to TRBD2 (6 bases). Germline CDR1 reads SGHVS; CDR2 reads FQNEAQ. CDR3 length equals 17 residues. The V gene lost 0 bases and the J gene lost 1 base, with 12 bases spanning the gap. The CDR3 region is CASSLATLALNTGELFF. The CDR3 nucleotides are TGTGCCAGCAGCTTAGCGACACTAGCCCTGAACACCGGGGAGCTGTTTTTT.

Details on this clonotype: One end of the junction does not line up with germline, which may come from a read error. The chain employs TRBV12-3 or TRBV12-4 and TRBJ2-5, with D unresolved. This CDR3 contains 14 residues. In nucleotides, the CDR3 is TGTGCCAGCATTTTAGGGCGGCTCGGGGAGACCCAGTACTTC. Protein sequence: CASILGRLGETQYF.